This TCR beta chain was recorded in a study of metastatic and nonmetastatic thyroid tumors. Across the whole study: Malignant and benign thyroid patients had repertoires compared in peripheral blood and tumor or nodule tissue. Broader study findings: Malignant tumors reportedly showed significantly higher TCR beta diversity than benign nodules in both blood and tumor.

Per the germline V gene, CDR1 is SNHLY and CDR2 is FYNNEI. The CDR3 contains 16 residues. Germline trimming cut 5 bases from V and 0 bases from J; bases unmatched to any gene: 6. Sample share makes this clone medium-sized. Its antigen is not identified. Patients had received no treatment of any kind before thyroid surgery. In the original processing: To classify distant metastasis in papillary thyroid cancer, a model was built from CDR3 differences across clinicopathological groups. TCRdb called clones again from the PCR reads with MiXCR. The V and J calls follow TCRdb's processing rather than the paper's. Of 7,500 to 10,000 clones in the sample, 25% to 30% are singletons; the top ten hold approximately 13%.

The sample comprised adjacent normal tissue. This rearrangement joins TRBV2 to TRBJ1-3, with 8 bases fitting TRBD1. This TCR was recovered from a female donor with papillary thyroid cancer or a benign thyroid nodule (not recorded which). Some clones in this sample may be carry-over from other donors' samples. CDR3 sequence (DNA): TGTGCCAGCAGTTACGGGGACAGGTTCTCTGGAAACACCATATATTTT. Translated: CASSYGDRFSGNTIYF. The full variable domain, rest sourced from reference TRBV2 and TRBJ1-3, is EPEVTQTPSHQVTQMGQEVILRCVPISNHLYFYWYRQILGQKVEFLVSFYNNEISEKSEIFDDQFSVERPDGSNFTLKIRSTKLEDSAMYFCASSYGDRFSGNTIYFGEGSWLTVV.